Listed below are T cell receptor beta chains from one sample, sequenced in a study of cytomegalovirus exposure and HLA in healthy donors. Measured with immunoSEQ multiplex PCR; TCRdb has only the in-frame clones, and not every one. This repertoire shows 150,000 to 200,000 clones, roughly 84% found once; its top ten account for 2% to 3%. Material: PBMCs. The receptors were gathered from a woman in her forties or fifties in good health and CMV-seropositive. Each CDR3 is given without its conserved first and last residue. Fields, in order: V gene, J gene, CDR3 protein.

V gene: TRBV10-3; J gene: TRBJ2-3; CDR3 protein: AISEGTERGGRTDTQY
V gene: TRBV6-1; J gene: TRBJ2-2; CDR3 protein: ASTLTGLGELF
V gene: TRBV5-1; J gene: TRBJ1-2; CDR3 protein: ASSPTGRVGYT
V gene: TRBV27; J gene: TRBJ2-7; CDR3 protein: ASSLRWQGGNYEQY
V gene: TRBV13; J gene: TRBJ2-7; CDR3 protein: ASSSARDRRRNEQY
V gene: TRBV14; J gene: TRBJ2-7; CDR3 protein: ASSQVGGYEQY
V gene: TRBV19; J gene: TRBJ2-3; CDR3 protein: ASSPDATSGEHTDTQY
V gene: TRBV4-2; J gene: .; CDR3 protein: ASSQTSTGGNEQY
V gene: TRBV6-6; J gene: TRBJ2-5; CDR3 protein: ASTNQETQY
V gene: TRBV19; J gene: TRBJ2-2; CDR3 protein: ASRGQGYTGELF
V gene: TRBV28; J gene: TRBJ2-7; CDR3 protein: ASRPNDGSYEQY
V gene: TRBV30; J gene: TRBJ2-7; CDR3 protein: ASSGGLLREQY
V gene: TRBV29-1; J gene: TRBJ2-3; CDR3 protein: SVEDYGTDTQY
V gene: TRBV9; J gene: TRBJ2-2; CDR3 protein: ASSAGGVTYGELF
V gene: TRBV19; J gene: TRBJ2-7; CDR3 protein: ASSSRDRGIYEQY
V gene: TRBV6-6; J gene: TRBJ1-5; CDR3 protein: ASSLTGFNQPQH
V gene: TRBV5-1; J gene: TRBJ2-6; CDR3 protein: ASNGQASSGANVLT
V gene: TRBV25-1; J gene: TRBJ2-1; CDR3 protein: ASSEPGQGGNEQF
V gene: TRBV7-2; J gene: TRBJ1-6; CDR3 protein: ASSVRQGYNSPPH
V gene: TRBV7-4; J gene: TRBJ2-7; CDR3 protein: ASLPGTGSLSYEQY
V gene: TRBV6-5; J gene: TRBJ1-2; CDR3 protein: ASSPSLANYGYT
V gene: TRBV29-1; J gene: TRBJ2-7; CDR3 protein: SVGRSSGTSGGEQY
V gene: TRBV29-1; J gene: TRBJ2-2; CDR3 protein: SAEVSTGGSTGELF
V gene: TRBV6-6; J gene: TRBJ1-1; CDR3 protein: ASWEANTEAF
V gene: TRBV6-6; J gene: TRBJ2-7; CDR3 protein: ASRSSGGTTYEQY
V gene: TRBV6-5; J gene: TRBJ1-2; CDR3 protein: ASSYSNRVAGGYT
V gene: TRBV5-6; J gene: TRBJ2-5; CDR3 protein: ASSPQGTPETQY
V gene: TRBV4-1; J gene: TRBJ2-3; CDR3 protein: ASSQEATTDTQY
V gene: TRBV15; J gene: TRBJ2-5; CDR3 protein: ATSRASRGGVETQY
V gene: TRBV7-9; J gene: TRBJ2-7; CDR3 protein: ASSRVAGGEQY
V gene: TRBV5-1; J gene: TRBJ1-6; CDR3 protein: ASSLQERLNSPLH
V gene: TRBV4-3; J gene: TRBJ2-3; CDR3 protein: ASSQGTSGDTQY
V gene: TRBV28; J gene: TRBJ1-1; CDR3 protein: ASSPLGTGLSNTEAF
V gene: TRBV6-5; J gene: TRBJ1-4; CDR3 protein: ASSYPGEKLF
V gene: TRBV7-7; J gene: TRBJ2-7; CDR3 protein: ASSRAGAREQY
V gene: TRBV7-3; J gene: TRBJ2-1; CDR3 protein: ASSSRTGNYNEQF
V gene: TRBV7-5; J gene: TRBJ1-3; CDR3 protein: ARSFRDSSGNTIY
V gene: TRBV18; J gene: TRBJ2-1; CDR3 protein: ASSPTQGGYNEQF
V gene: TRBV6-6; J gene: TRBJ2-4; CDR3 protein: ASSAQRVVAKNIQY
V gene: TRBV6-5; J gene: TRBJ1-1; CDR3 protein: ASSQGQGAGAF
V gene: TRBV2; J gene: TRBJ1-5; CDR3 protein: ASADRPNQPQH
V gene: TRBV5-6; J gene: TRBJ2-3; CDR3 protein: ASSSTTATQY
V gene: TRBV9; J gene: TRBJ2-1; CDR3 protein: ASSVGAGGHEQF
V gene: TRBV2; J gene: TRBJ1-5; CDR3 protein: ASSRSRSNQPQH
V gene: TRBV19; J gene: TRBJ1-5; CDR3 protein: ASTLNSDQPQH
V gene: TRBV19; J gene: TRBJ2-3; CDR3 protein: ASRPSGTDTQY
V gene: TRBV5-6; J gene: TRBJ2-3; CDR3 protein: ASSLGDNTDTQY
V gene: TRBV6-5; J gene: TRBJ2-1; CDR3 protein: ATGGVDEQF
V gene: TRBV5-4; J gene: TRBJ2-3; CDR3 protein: ASTGSGGDSTDTQY
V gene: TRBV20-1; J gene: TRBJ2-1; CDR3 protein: SARGGNEQF
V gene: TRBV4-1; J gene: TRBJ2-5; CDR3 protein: ASSQDIPGTQY
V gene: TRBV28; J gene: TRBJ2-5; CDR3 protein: ASSLSSVETQY
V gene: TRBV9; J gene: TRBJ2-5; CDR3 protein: ASSVDPGRGETQY
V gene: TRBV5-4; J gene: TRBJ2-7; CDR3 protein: ASSSTGANYEQY
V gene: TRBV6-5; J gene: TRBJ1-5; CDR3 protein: ASSRTGDAQPQH
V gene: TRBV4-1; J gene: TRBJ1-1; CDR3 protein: ASSQAGNTEAF
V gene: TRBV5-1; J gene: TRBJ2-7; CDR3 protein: ASSLHTGSYEQY